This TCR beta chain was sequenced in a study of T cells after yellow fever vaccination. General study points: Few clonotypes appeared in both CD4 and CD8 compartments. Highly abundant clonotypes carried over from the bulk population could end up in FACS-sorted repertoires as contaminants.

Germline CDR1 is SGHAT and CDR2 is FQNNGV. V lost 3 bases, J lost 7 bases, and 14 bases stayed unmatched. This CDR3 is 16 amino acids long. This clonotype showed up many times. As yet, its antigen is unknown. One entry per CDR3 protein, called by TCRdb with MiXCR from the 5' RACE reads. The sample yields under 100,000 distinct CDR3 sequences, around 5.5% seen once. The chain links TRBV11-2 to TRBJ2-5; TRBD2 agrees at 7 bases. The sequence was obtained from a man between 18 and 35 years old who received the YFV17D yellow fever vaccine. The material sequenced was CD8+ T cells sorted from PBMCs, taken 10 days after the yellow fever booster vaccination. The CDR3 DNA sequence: TGTGCCAGCAGCTTTGGGGCTAGCGGAGAGATGGGGACCCAGTACTTC. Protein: CASSFGASGEMGTQYF.